The 5 T cell receptor beta chains in this list originate from one sample, sequenced in a study of blood T cell repertoires in COVID-19. The table came from immunoSEQ multiplex PCR; TCRdb's copy has only in-frame clones and leaves some out. The table lists some 150,000 clones, about 79% of them singletons. Sequencing was performed on peripheral blood. The source of these receptors is a woman aged 80 or over with active or convalescent COVID-19.

The V call is TRBV7-9, the J call TRBJ1-1; TRBD1 agrees at 9 bases. This CDR3 has 14 residues. Germline V gene data show CDR1 as SEHNR and CDR2 as FQNEAQ (reference sequence). Trimming took 6 bases from V and 5 from J; bases not matched to a gene: 7. The DNA of the CDR3 is TGTGCCAGCAGTCGGACAGGGGTAGGGACTGAAGCTTTCTTT. Its translation is CASSRTGVGTEAFF. Filled out from reference TRBV7-9 and TRBJ1-1, the complete variable domain reads DTGVSQNPRHKITKRGQNVTFRCDPISEHNRLYWYRQTLGQGPEFLTYFQNEAQLEKSRLLSDRFSAERPKGSFSTLEIQRTEQGDSAMYLCASSRTGVGTEAFFGQGTRLTVV.

The chain couples TRBV18 to TRBJ1-5; D is unresolved. This CDR3 spans 15 amino acids. Trimming stripped 5 bases from V and 7 bases from J, with 18 bases between. The germline gives CDR1 KGHSH, CDR2 LQKENI. The CDR3 sequence is CASSSGSRTGQPQHF. The CDR3 DNA is TGTGCCAGCTCATCCGGGTCCAGAACGGGACAGCCCCAGCATTTT.

The V gene is TRBV10-3, the J gene TRBJ2-7; 9 bases align to TRBD1. The CDR3 length is 15 residues. Looked up from germline, CDR1 is ENHRY and CDR2 is SYGVKD. Germline trimming cut 4 bases from V and 5 bases from J; bases unmatched to any gene: 9. CDR3 sequence reads: CAISVPQGARNEQYF. In DNA form, the CDR3 reads TGTGCCATCAGTGTCCCACAGGGGGCGAGGAACGAGCAGTACTTC.

This clone was detected only once. The J gene is TRBJ2-3, the V gene TRBV6-2 or TRBV6-3; possibly TRBD2 for D (7 bases). Germline V lookup: CDR1 MNHEY, CDR2 SVGEGT. Between the trimmed V and J ends, which lost 5 bases and 4 bases, there was a span of 19 bases. The CDR3 length is 16 residues. The CDR3 reads CASSTPAGARPDTQYF. The CDR3 DNA is TGTGCCAGCAGTACTCCGGCGGGGGCGCGTCCAGATACGCAGTATTTT.

As DNA, the CDR3 is TGTGCCAGCAGCCTTGACAGGGTGAACTATGGCTACACCTTC. It yields the protein CASSLDRVNYGYTF. The V call is TRBV7-8, the J call TRBJ1-2, with TRBD1 matching over 7 bases. Germline V lookup: CDR1 SGHVS, CDR2 FQNEAQ. Trimming cost V 5 bases and J 2 bases; bases outside gene matches: 5. CDR3 length: 14 residues.